This T cell receptor beta chain was sequenced during a study of T cell repertoires in cytomegalovirus infection. Regarding this clonotype: Its antigen remains unidentified. Germline and junction disagree at one end, which may indicate a read error.

In TCRdb, the reads were re-called with MiXCR into one record per CDR3 protein. Among roughly 730,000 distinct CDR3 sequences listed, around a third were seen once. Study outcomes and limitations: The cumulative frequency of public TCR beta families identified carriers of CMV plus the relevant HLA.

The receptor was isolated from a human donor in good health (CMV status not recorded). Some clones in this sample may be carry-over from other donors' samples. Sequences were derived from cultured PBMCs, sampled from culture after CMV antigen stimulation.

The CDR3 nucleotides read TGTGCCATCCACAGCCCTCAATTAGATACGCGGTATTTT. It is translated as CAIHSPQLDTRYF. The V gene is TRBV10-3, the J gene TRBJ2-3, with D unclear. The CDR3 is made up of 13 amino acids. Germline V gene lookup returns CDR1 ENHRY and CDR2 SYGVKD.